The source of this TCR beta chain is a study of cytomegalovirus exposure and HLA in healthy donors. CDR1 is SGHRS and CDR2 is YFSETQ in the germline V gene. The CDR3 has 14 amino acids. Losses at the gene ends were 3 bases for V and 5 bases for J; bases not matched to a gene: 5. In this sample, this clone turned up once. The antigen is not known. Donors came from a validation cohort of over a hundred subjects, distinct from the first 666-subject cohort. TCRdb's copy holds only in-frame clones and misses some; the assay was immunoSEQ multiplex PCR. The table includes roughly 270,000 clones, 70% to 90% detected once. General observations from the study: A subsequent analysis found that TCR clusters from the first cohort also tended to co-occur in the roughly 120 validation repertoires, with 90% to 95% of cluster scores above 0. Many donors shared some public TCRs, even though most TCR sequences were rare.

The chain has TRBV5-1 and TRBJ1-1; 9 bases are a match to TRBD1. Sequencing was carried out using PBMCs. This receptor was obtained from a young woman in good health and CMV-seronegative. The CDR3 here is CASSSTGGWTEAFF. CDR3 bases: TGCGCCAGCAGCTCAACAGGGGGCTGGACTGAAGCTTTCTTT.